This is a list of T cell receptor beta chains from one sample in a study of blood T cell repertoires in COVID-19. The method was immunoSEQ multiplex PCR; TCRdb's version includes in-frame clones alone and lacks a portion of them. Of approximately 190,000 clones listed, 82% were seen once; the top ten hold roughly 7.1%. The sample taken for sequencing was peripheral blood. Receptors were obtained from a woman aged 55-70 years with COVID-19, enrolled during active disease. Each CDR3 is given with its conserved first and last residue. D genes are given only for firm matches. Expanded clones get a size class; other rows say once, few or many, or leave the size out.

v_gene,d_gene,j_gene,abundance,CDR3aa,CDR3nt
TRBV11-1,TRBD2,TRBJ2-3,-,CASSSRLAGGTDTQYF,TGTGCCAGCAGCAGTCGACTAGCGGGGGGCACAGATACGCAGTATTTT
TRBV6-1,-,TRBJ1-1,-,CASSDPFSGMNTEAFF,TGTGCCAGCAGTGACCCGTTCTCAGGGATGAACACTGAAGCTTTCTTT
TRBV28,TRBD2,TRBJ2-3,-,CASSTGTSGTDTQYF,TGTGCCAGCAGCACCGGGACTAGCGGGACAGATACGCAGTATTTT
TRBV10-2,-,TRBJ2-1,once,CASRGGGNYNEQFF,TGCGCCAGCAGGGGAGGGGGAAACTACAATGAGCAGTTCTTC
TRBV18,TRBD1,TRBJ2-5,-,CASSSSRDRGEETQYF,TGTGCCAGCTCATCGTCCCGGGACAGGGGTGAAGAGACCCAGTACTTC
TRBV9,TRBD1,TRBJ1-6,-,CASSYAGGAPLMGNSPLHF,TGTGCCAGCAGCTACGCAGGGGGCGCGCCGTTGATGGGTAATTCACCCCTCCACTTT
TRBV24-1,-,TRBJ1-5,-,CATSDSELPNQPQHF,TGTGCCACCAGTGATAGCGAACTCCCCAATCAGCCCCAGCATTTT
TRBV30,-,TRBJ1-6,-,CAWSVADPRIGAPLHF,TGTGCCTGGAGTGTAGCAGACCCTAGGATAGGGGCACCCCTCCACTTT
TRBV6-5,-,TRBJ1-2,-,CASRPTSTVSYGYTF,TGTGCCAGCAGGCCCACTTCAACAGTCAGCTATGGCTACACCTTC
TRBV24-1,-,TRBJ1-5,-,CATSDGTKGDQPQHF,TGTGCCACCAGTGATGGGACAAAAGGCGATCAGCCCCAGCATTTT
TRBV5-6,-,TRBJ2-5,-,CASSLTGSKETQYF,TGTGCCAGCAGCCTTACAGGGTCGAAAGAGACCCAGTACTTC
TRBV29-1,-,TRBJ1-3,-,CSVALRAGAGNTIYF,TGCAGCGTTGCCCTCCGGGCAGGGGCTGGAAACACCATATATTTT
TRBV15,-,TRBJ2-2,-,CATSRARGTGELFF,TGTGCCACCAGCAGAGCCAGGGGAACCGGGGAGCTGTTTTTT
TRBV10-2,-,TRBJ1-2,few,CASTLGVDYGYTF,TGCGCCAGTACCCTGGGAGTCGACTATGGCTACACCTTC
TRBV27,TRBD1,TRBJ2-6,-,CASSQTGQDKSGANVLTF,TGTGCCAGCAGTCAAACGGGACAGGATAAATCTGGGGCCAACGTCCTGACTTTC
TRBV5-1,TRBD1,TRBJ2-2,-,CASRSKDRVGTGELFF,TGCGCCAGCAGATCTAAAGACAGGGTTGGAACCGGGGAGCTGTTTTTT
TRBV28,TRBD1,TRBJ1-2,-,CASLRGQSNYGYTF,TGTGCCTCCTTACGGGGACAGTCTAACTATGGCTACACCTTC
TRBV6-1,TRBD1,TRBJ1-2,once,CASSDPRTGFNYGYTF,TGTGCCAGCAGTGACCCTCGGACAGGGTTTAACTATGGCTACACCTTC
TRBV27,TRBD1,TRBJ1-1,-,CASRQQGPNTEAFF,TGTGCCAGCAGACAACAGGGGCCTAACACTGAAGCTTTCTTT
TRBV7-2,TRBD2,TRBJ2-2,-,CASSLEAGLPSGELFF,TGTGCCAGCAGCCTGGAGGCGGGACTACCTTCCGGGGAGCTGTTTTTT
TRBV3-1/TRBV3-2,-,TRBJ2-4,few,CASSQDRGARAKNIQYF,TGTGCCAGCAGCCAAGATCGGGGGGCTAGGGCCAAAAACATTCAGTACTTC
TRBV20-1,-,TRBJ2-1,once,CSAARAGQQFF,TGCAGTGCTGCCCGAGCGGGCCAGCAGTTCTTC
TRBV7-3,-,TRBJ1-1,-,CASSLWTPLGRGMNTEAFF,TGTGCCAGCAGCTTATGGACACCTCTAGGGCGAGGAATGAACACTGAAGCTTTCTTT
TRBV7-9,TRBD2,TRBJ2-7,-,CASSQGLAGLNEQYF,TGTGCCAGCAGCCAGGGACTAGCGGGACTAAACGAGCAGTACTTC
TRBV21-1,-,TRBJ2-3,-,CASSLWERGEETDTQYF,TGTGCCAGCAGTCTGTGGGAGCGGGGGGAAGAAACAGATACGCAGTATTTT
TRBV30,TRBD1,TRBJ2-5,once,CAWSGTGQETQYF,TGTGCCTGGAGTGGGACAGGCCAAGAGACCCAGTACTTC
TRBV5-4,TRBD1,TRBJ1-1,-,CASSLGRQGSNTEAFF,TGTGCCAGCAGCCTTGGGCGACAGGGCTCGAACACTGAAGCTTTCTTT
TRBV4-2,TRBD1,TRBJ2-4,-,CASSQVVDRGTKNIQYF,TGTGCCAGCAGCCAAGTCGTGGACAGGGGAACCAAAAACATTCAGTACTTC
TRBV19,TRBD1,TRBJ1-5,few,CASSIDPGQALNQPQHF,TGTGCCAGTAGTATAGACCCGGGACAGGCCCTAAATCAGCCCCAGCATTTT
TRBV19,TRBD1,TRBJ1-1,once,CASSDRVNTEAFF,TGTGCCAGTAGCGACAGGGTTAACACTGAAGCTTTCTTT
TRBV7-8,TRBD1,TRBJ1-3,-,CASSFTGAGNTIYF,TGTGCCAGCAGCTTCACAGGGGCCGGAAACACCATATATTTT
TRBV5-4,-,TRBJ1-1,once,CASSLVTNTEAFF,TGTGCCAGCAGCCTAGTGACTAACACTGAAGCTTTCTTT
TRBV29-1,TRBD1,TRBJ2-7,-,CSVVRLGTGLEQYF,TGCAGCGTTGTAAGGCTCGGGACAGGGCTGGAGCAGTACTTC
TRBV12-3/TRBV12-4,-,TRBJ2-5,-,CASSFYRGTQYF,TGTGCCAGCAGTTTTTATCGGGGGACCCAGTACTTC
TRBV6-5,TRBD1,TRBJ1-5,few,CASKDRTDQPQHF,TGTGCCAGCAAGGACAGGACGGATCAGCCCCAGCATTTT
TRBV19,-,TRBJ2-6,few,CASSLSNSGANVLTF,TGTGCCAGTAGTCTATCTAACTCTGGGGCCAACGTCCTGACTTTC
TRBV2,-,TRBJ1-6,-,CASSPLGVALAPPLHF,TGTGCCAGCAGCCCGCTCGGGGTGGCCCTGGCCCCACCCCTCCACTTT
TRBV20-1,-,TRBJ1-2,-,CSASDGRGFYGYTF,TGCAGTGCTAGTGACGGCAGGGGATTCTATGGCTACACCTTC
TRBV5-1,TRBD2,TRBJ2-1,-,CASSSGRLAGGNEQFF,TGCGCCAGCAGCTCCGGTAGACTAGCGGGGGGGAATGAGCAGTTCTTC
TRBV19,TRBD1,TRBJ2-2,few,CASSTPPGTGATGELFF,TGTGCCAGTAGTACCCCGCCCGGGACAGGGGCCACCGGGGAGCTGTTTTTT
TRBV5-1,-,TRBJ2-2,-,CASSSGVAINGGELFF,TGCGCCAGCAGCTCGGGGGTAGCGATCAATGGCGGGGAGCTGTTTTTT
TRBV20-1,-,TRBJ2-1,-,CSASGLNEQFF,TGCAGTGCTTCGGGACTCAATGAGCAGTTCTTC
TRBV4-3,TRBD2,TRBJ2-3,-,CASSQDTGGGDTQYF,TGCGCCAGCAGCCAAGATACGGGAGGGGGGGATACGCAGTATTTT